Following are 31 T cell receptor beta chains from one sample sequenced in a study of response to subunit inactivated influenza vaccine. TCRdb ran MiXCR on the RT-PCR reads and lists one entry per CDR3 protein. The data show approximately 500,000 distinct CDR3 sequences, 14% seen once. The sample here was PBMCs from blood, taken approximately 12 days after vaccination. These receptors were taken from a man aged 50-60 years who received an inactivated influenza vaccine.

This clonotype was counted a few times. The chain recombines TRBV5-1 with TRBJ2-7, with D perhaps matching TRBD2 (5 bases). Germline loops: CDR1 SGHRS, CDR2 YFSETQ. Trimming cost V 0 bases and J 4 bases, with 14 bases left between them. This CDR3 is 15 amino acids long. CDR3 region: CASSLAAVTGYEQYF. The CDR3, as DNA: TGCGCCAGCAGCTTGGCCGCGGTCACGGGGTACGAGCAGTACTTC.

The table lists this clonotype with a few counts. V gene TRBV6-2 or TRBV6-3 combines with J gene TRBJ2-7, with 7 nucleotides matching TRBD1. Germline V gives CDR1 MNHEY, CDR2 SVGEGT. V shed 10 bases and J 2 bases; nucleotides not matched to a gene: 11. This CDR3 has 14 residues. This CDR3 is CATRGGRGTYEQYF. The CDR3 nucleotides read TGTGCCACTCGAGGGGGCAGGGGAACCTACGAGCAGTACTTC.

This clonotype appeared a few times. This chain links TRBV4-1 with TRBJ2-3; 7 bases match TRBD1. Germline assignment: CDR1 MGHRA and CDR2 YSYEKL. The CDR3 is 14 residues long. V lost 4 bases to trimming and J lost 6 bases; unmatched junction nucleotides: 7. Here the CDR3 DNA reads TGCGCCAGCAGCCCTCCGGGACAGCGCGATACGCAGTATTTT. Protein product: CASSPPGQRDTQYF.

The sample holds a few counts of this clonotype. This chain connects TRBV3-1 to TRBJ1-1; weak D call: TRBD1 (6 bases). The CDR3 length is 13 residues. Germline CDR1 is LGHDT and CDR2 is YNNKEL (reference sequence). V lost 6 bases, J lost 2 bases, and 10 bases lay in between. CDR3 bases: TGTGCCAGCAGGCGGGGACAAAACACTGAAGCTTTCTTT. Its protein is CASRRGQNTEAFF.

This clonotype was seen only a few times. The genes are TRBV7-6 and TRBJ1-3; 7 nucleotides line up with TRBD1. Germline V CDR1 and CDR2: SGHVS, FNYEAQ. V lost 0 bases to trimming and J lost 2 bases; unmatched junction nucleotides: 1. This CDR3 is built from 15 residues. The CDR3 bases are TGTGCCAGCAGCTTAGCGGGACAGACTGGAAACACCATATATTTT. Encoded protein: CASSLAGQTGNTIYF.

This clonotype was counted a few times. The gene calls are TRBV6-1 and TRBJ1-5; tentatively, D is TRBD1 (6 bases). The V end was cut by 2 bases, the J end by 0 bases, with 14 bases between. The germline gives CDR1 MNHNS, CDR2 SASEGT. There are 17 residues in the CDR3. The CDR3 protein is CASSEFGTFISNQPQHF. CDR3 bases: TGTGCCAGCAGTGAATTCGGGACATTTATTAGCAATCAGCCCCAGCATTTT.

This chain connects TRBV20-1 to TRBJ2-2; possible D gene TRBD1, 5 bases. This CDR3 spans 15 amino acids. The V gene lost 1 base and the J gene lost 3 bases, with 12 bases spanning the gap. CDR1 and CDR2 (germline): DFQATT, SNEGSKA (reference sequence). The DNA for the CDR3 is TGCAGTGCTAGAGTTCCAGGGTGGTACACCGGGGAGCTGTTTTTT. This gives the protein CSARVPGWYTGELFF.

The V and J genes are TRBV4-3 and TRBJ2-7; 7 bases are shared with TRBD1. With 0 bases clipped from V and 5 bases from J, the junction kept 7 bases outside the gene matches. Germline loops: CDR1 LGHNA, CDR2 YSLEER. This CDR3 has 15 amino acids. The CDR3 DNA sequence: TGCGCCAGCAGCCAAGAAGCGGACAGGTTCGACGAGCAGTACTTC. Protein product: CASSQEADRFDEQYF.

This chain connects TRBV15 to TRBJ2-7; TRBD2 matches at 7 bases. The germline gives CDR1 LNHNV, CDR2 YYDKDF (reference sequence). V lost 5 bases, J lost 3 bases, and 7 bases stayed unmatched. The CDR3 loop spans 14 amino acids. The CDR3 protein is CATSSSGLYYEQYF. The CDR3 region has the DNA TGTGCCACCAGCTCCTCGGGACTATACTACGAGCAGTACTTC.

Points on this clonotype: The germline gene is not matched at one end of the junction; a read error may be the cause. This chain links TRBV7-9 with TRBJ2-5; 10 bases are shared with TRBD2. Germline CDR1 and CDR2: SEHNR and FQNEAQ (reference sequence). CDR3 size: 17 residues. CDR3 in DNA: TGTACCAGCAGCTTCCTGAGCGGGAGGGCATTCCAAGAGACCCAGTACTTC. Translation gives CTSSFLSGRAFQETQYF.

The rearrangement uses TRBV7-6 and TRBJ2-7; D tentatively fits TRBD1 or TRBD2 (5 bases each). The V end lost 1 base, the J end lost 7 bases, and 14 bases lay between the germline ends. CDR1 SGHVS and CDR2 FNYEAQ come from the germline V gene. The CDR3 loop spans 14 amino acids. CDR3: CASSLGGGWGEQYF. CDR3 DNA: TGTGCCAGCAGCTTAGGGGGTGGTTGGGGGGAGCAGTACTTC.

The chain combines TRBV7-6 with TRBJ1-5; the D gene is possibly TRBD1 (5 bases). The CDR3 extends over 13 amino acids. From germline, CDR1 is SGHVS and CDR2 FNYEAQ. V gave up 5 bases and J gave up 8 bases, with 13 bases separating them. The CDR3 loop is CASSADTIEPQHF. CDR3 sequence (DNA): TGTGCCAGCAGCGCGGACACCATCGAGCCCCAGCATTTT.

The chain recombines TRBV12-3 or TRBV12-4 with TRBJ2-3; 11 bases map to TRBD2. The CDR3 spans 14 residues. V lost 5 bases, J lost 4 bases, and 2 bases stayed unmatched. Written as DNA, the CDR3 is TGTGCCAGCAGTCCTAGCGGGGGGTCAGATACGCAGTATTTT. The encoded protein is CASSPSGGSDTQYF.

J is TRBJ2-3 and V is TRBV20-1, with TRBD2 matching over 8 bases. With V trimmed by 0 bases and J by 8 bases, 7 bases remained unmatched. Germline assignment: CDR1 DFQATT and CDR2 SNEGSKA (reference sequence). The CDR3 has 14 residues. The DNA of the CDR3 is TGCAGTGCTAGAGATACCGGGAGGGCCCGTACGCAGTATTTT. Protein: CSARDTGRARTQYF.

The chain recombines TRBV20-1 with TRBJ2-5; 9 bases line up with TRBD2. The germline V gene encodes CDR1 DFQATT and CDR2 SNEGSKA (reference sequence). The CDR3 totals 16 residues. J gave up 4 bases and V 5 bases, and 14 bases lay outside the gene matches. The CDR3 DNA is TGCAGTGCTCCCCTCAATTTTGGCGGGAGGGGAGAGACCCAGTACTTC. It translates to CSAPLNFGGRGETQYF.

The chain uses TRBV11-3 and TRBJ2-1; D is possibly TRBD1 or TRBD2 (5 bases each). The germline gives CDR1 SGHNT, CDR2 YENEEA. This CDR3 is built from 15 residues. The V gene lost 2 bases and the J gene lost 6 bases, with 14 bases spanning the gap. The CDR3 here is CASSLTGARGNEQFF. In DNA form, the CDR3 reads TGTGCCAGCAGCTTAACCGGGGCGAGGGGCAATGAGCAGTTCTTC.

The rearrangement joins TRBV7-9 to TRBJ1-6; 9 bases map to TRBD1. The germline V gene has CDR1 SEHNR and CDR2 FQNEAQ (reference sequence). The CDR3 loop spans 15 amino acids. J was trimmed by 7 bases and V by 4 bases; bases with no gene match: 5. The CDR3 here is CASSSRTGENSPLHF. The CDR3 coding sequence is TGTGCCAGCAGCTCCCGGACAGGGGAGAATTCACCCCTCCACTTT.

This chain connects TRBV9 to TRBJ1-2; D is unresolved. Trimming removed 0 bases at V and 9 bases at J, with 15 bases between. Germline CDR1 is SGDLS and CDR2 is YYNGEE. The CDR3 has 14 residues. The CDR3 bases are TGTGCCAGCAGCGTAGGGGATCGGAGTAGTAGCTACACCTTC. Protein: CASSVGDRSSSYTF.

The chain has TRBV5-1 and TRBJ2-7, with D perhaps TRBD1 (6 bases). The CDR3 loop spans 15 amino acids. Germline CDR1 reads SGHRS; CDR2 reads YFSETQ. V dropped 0 bases and J dropped 0 bases, with 10 bases sitting between them. CDR3 loop: CASSLEGQSSYEQYF. DNA of the CDR3: TGCGCCAGCAGCTTGGAAGGACAGTCCTCCTACGAGCAGTACTTC.

In this sample, this clonotype turned up a few times. The chain uses TRBV7-9 and TRBJ2-5; maybe TRBD2 (5 bases). This CDR3 has 14 residues. Germline V gene sequence: CDR1 SEHNR, CDR2 FQNEAQ (reference sequence). The V gene lost 7 bases and the J gene lost 2 bases, with 14 bases spanning the gap. In DNA, the CDR3 is TGTGCCAGCAACCTGATTGGGAGACAAGAGACCCAGTACTTC. This translates into CASNLIGRQETQYF.

This clonotype was counted between two and nine times. J is TRBJ2-7 and V is TRBV28; TRBD2 might be the D (5 bases). The CDR3 covers 14 residues. Looked up from germline, CDR1 is MDHEN and CDR2 is SYDVKM. V dropped 5 bases and J dropped 6 bases, with 17 bases sitting between them. The CDR3 protein is CASSPSRGKGEQYF. CDR3 bases: TGTGCCAGCAGTCCATCTAGAGGGAAGGGCGAGCAGTACTTC.

A few counts support this clonotype. The V and J genes are TRBV18 and TRBJ2-2; TRBD2 aligns across 14 bases. Trimming cost V 3 bases and J 10 bases; bases outside gene matches: 13. The germline CDR1 and CDR2 sequences are KGHSH and LQKENI. This CDR3 comprises 18 residues. The CDR3 spells CASSPGTSGSFGGSELFF. In DNA form, the CDR3 reads TGTGCCAGCTCACCGGGGACTAGCGGGAGTTTTGGCGGCTCGGAGCTGTTTTTT.

V is TRBV5-6 and J is TRBJ2-2; D could derive from TRBD1 or TRBD2 (5 bases each). Per the germline V gene, CDR1 is SGHDT and CDR2 is YYEEEE. CDR3 length: 14 residues. Trimming removed 4 bases from V and 4 bases from J, with 11 bases in between. In DNA, the CDR3 is TGTGCCAGCAGCATCGGGACGGGCACCGGGGAGCTGTTTTTT. Translating it yields CASSIGTGTGELFF. The variable domain in full, with the rest retrieved from reference TRBV5-6 and TRBJ2-2, is DAGVTQSPTHLIKTRGQQVTLRCSPKSGHDTVSWYQQALGQGPQFIFQYYEEEERQRGNFPDRFSGHQFPNYSSELNVNALLLGDSALYLCASSIGTGTGELFFGEGSRLTVL.

This chain uses TRBV6-5 with TRBJ2-7; TRBD1 aligns across 8 bases. Trimming removed 2 bases from V and 3 bases from J; junction bases left unmatched: 3. The CDR3 is 14 amino acids. CDR1 and CDR2 (germline): MNHEY, SVGAGI. The CDR3 sequence is CASSYEQGVYEQYF. The DNA for the CDR3 is TGTGCCAGCAGTTACGAACAGGGGGTCTACGAGCAGTACTTC.

The sample holds a few counts of this clonotype. V gene TRBV4-1 combines with J gene TRBJ1-2; no definite D call. The CDR3 totals 14 residues. The germline gives CDR1 MGHRA, CDR2 YSYEKL. The germline V and J ends were trimmed by 0 bases and 2 bases, with 7 bases remaining between them. The DNA of the CDR3 is TGCGCCAGCAGCCAAGATTTGGCGAACTATGGCTACACCTTC. Translated: CASSQDLANYGYTF.

The chain links TRBV6-5 to TRBJ2-1; D is perhaps TRBD1 or TRBD2 (6 bases each). V lost 4 bases, J lost 1 base, and 20 bases lay in between. This CDR3 comprises 18 residues. Germline V gene lookup returns CDR1 MNHEY and CDR2 SVGAGI. DNA for the CDR3: TGTGCCAGCAGTTCAGGAGGGACACCCACCGTTTCCTACAATGAGCAGTTCTTC. Protein: CASSSGGTPTVSYNEQFF.

This clonotype was counted at least ten times. V and J are TRBV15 and TRBJ2-3; the D gene could be TRBD1 or TRBD2 (5 bases each). This CDR3 is 15 amino acids long. Germline CDR1 and CDR2: LNHNV and YYDKDF (reference sequence). V shed 3 bases and J shed 2 bases, with 12 bases lying between them. CDR3 nucleotides: TGTGCCACCAGCAGGGGGGAAACAGCCACAGATACGCAGTATTTT. Residues: CATSRGETATDTQYF. The variable domain in full, completed from reference TRBV15 and TRBJ2-3, reads DAMVIQNPRYQVTQFGKPVTLSCSQTLNHNVMYWYQQKSSQAPKLLFHYYDKDFNNEADTPDNFQSRRPNTSFCFLDIRSPGLGDTAMYLCATSRGETATDTQYFGPGTRLTVL.

In this sample, this clonotype turned up a few times. The chain carries TRBV10-3 and TRBJ2-3; TRBD1 matches at 8 bases. The ends lost 6 bases at V and 1 base at J; junction bases unmatched: 12. Germline V gene sequence: CDR1 ENHRY, CDR2 SYGVKD. The CDR3 spans 17 residues. The CDR3 protein is CAISQGARAPGTDTQYF. The DNA of the CDR3 is TGTGCCATCAGCCAGGGGGCGCGAGCTCCCGGCACAGATACGCAGTATTTT.

Only a few counts were recorded for this clonotype. V is TRBV20-1 and J is TRBJ2-1; 10 bases map to TRBD2. The CDR3 spans 17 residues. J lost 2 bases, V lost 5 bases, and 12 bases had no gene match. Germline values: CDR1 DFQATT, CDR2 SNEGSKA (reference sequence). CDR3 amino acids: CSARRVSGGRPYNEQFF. CDR3 nucleotides: TGCAGTGCTCGACGCGTTAGCGGGGGGAGACCCTACAATGAGCAGTTCTTC.

This clonotype was recorded a few times. The chain links TRBV7-9 to TRBJ2-1, with D possibly matching TRBD2 (6 bases). V lost 5 bases and J lost 11, with 16 bases in between. CDR3 length: 13 residues. Germline loops: CDR1 SEHNR, CDR2 FQNEAQ (reference sequence). DNA for the CDR3: TGTGCCAGCAGCGCAAATAGCGGAATGAAGCAGTTCTTC. Amino acid sequence: CASSANSGMKQFF.

The rearrangement links TRBV3-1 to TRBJ1-3; no reliable D call. Trimming stripped 3 bases from V and 1 base from J, with 1 base between. The CDR3 has 12 residues. CDR1 is LGHDT, CDR2 YNNKEL, per germline (reference sequence). The CDR3 sequence: CASSQSGNTIYF. The CDR3 coding sequence is TGTGCCAGCAGCCAGTCTGGAAACACCATATATTTT.